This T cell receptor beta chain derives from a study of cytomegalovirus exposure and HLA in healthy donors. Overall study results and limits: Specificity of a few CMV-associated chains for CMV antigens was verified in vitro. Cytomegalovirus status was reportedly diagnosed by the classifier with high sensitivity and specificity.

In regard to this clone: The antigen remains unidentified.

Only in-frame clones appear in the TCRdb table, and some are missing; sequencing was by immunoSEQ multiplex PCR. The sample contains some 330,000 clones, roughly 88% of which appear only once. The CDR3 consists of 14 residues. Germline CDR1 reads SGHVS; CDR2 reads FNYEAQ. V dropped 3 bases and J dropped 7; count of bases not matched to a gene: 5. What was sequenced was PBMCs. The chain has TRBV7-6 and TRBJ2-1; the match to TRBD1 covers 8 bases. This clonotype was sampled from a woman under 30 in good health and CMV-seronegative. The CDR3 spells CASSFQGASNEQFF. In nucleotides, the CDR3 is TGTGCCAGCAGCTTCCAGGGGGCTTCGAATGAGCAGTTCTTC.